These 11 T cell receptor beta chains originate from one sample sequenced in a study of control samples from healthy donors and cancer patients. The assay was immunoSEQ multiplex PCR, and TCRdb's table has in-frame clones only and misses some. The sample holds 65,000 to 95,000 clones, approximately 91% seen once. The sequencing input was blood. The receptors here all came from a man over 45 in good health.

The chain combines TRBV30 with TRBJ1-6; 7 positions match TRBD1. The CDR3 runs 14 residues. J lost 9 bases, V lost 3 bases, and 8 bases had no gene match. CDR1 and CDR2 (germline): GTSNPN, SVGIG (reference sequence). CDR3 amino acids: CAWRVTGTGSPLHF. CDR3 nucleotides: TGTGCCTGGAGGGTGACAGGGACCGGTTCACCCCTCCACTTT.

The chain uses TRBV29-1 and TRBJ1-4; 9 positions match TRBD1. CDR1 and CDR2 (germline): SQVTM, ANQGSEA. V shed 7 bases, J shed 0 bases, and the junction held 3 bases outside the gene matches. The CDR3 has 14 residues. CDR3 region: CSAGDRATNEKLFF. The CDR3 DNA reads as TGCAGCGCGGGGGACAGGGCAACTAATGAAAAACTGTTTTTT. The variable domain in full, with the rest retrieved from reference TRBV29-1 and TRBJ1-4, is SAVISQKPSRDICQRGTSLTIQCQVDSQVTMMFWYRQQPGQSLTLIATANQGSEATYESGFVIDKFPISRPNLTFSTLTVSNMSPEDSSIYLCSAGDRATNEKLFFGSGTQLSVL.

The rearrangement joins TRBV14 to TRBJ2-2; D remains ambiguous. CDR1 and CDR2 from the germline V gene are SGHDN and FVKESK. The germline V and J ends were trimmed by 1 base and 1 base, with 13 bases remaining between them. This CDR3 is built from 17 residues. CDR3 coding DNA: TGTGCCAGCAGCCAAGTCTGGGGTTCCGGGAACACCGGGGAGCTGTTTTTT. Protein product: CASSQVWGSGNTGELFF.

This sequence joins TRBV13 and TRBJ1-2, with unresolved D. V gave up 2 bases and J gave up 2 bases, with 9 bases separating them. This CDR3 contains 14 residues. Germline V gene lookup returns CDR1 PRHDT and CDR2 FYEKMQ (reference sequence). The CDR3 bases are TGTGCCAGCAGCTTACCCTCCCCAAACTATGGCTACACCTTC. Amino acid sequence: CASSLPSPNYGYTF.

The chain recombines TRBV5-6 with TRBJ1-5; D might be TRBD1 (6 bases). CDR3 length equals 13 residues. Germline V gives CDR1 SGHDT, CDR2 YYEEEE. V shed 4 bases and J shed 5 bases, with 10 bases lying between them. CDR3 sequence: CASSQSGDQPQHF. The DNA for the CDR3 is TGTGCCAGCAGCCAGTCAGGGGATCAGCCCCAGCATTTT.

The chain uses TRBV2 and TRBJ1-5, with a tentative D call TRBD1 (6 bases). V lost 6 bases and J 1 base, leaving 10 bases between the germline ends. CDR3 size: 14 residues. Germline V gene sequence: CDR1 SNHLY, CDR2 FYNNEI. CDR3 region: CASRGTTSNQPQHF. The CDR3 nucleotides read TGTGCCAGCAGAGGGACAACAAGCAATCAGCCCCAGCATTTT.

The genes are TRBV19 and TRBJ1-2, with D perhaps matching TRBD1 (6 bases). The ends were cut back, 3 bases at V and 3 bases at J, with 11 bases in the middle. In germline, CDR1 is LNHDA, CDR2 SQIVND (reference sequence). The CDR3 extends over 14 amino acids. The CDR3 bases are TGTGCCAGTAGTATCGCAGGGGAGTACTATGGCTACACCTTC. Protein sequence: CASSIAGEYYGYTF.

The V gene is TRBV5-1, the J gene TRBJ2-7; 11 bases line up with TRBD1. This CDR3 is built from 18 residues. Germline V gene data show CDR1 as SGHRS and CDR2 as YFSETQ. Trimming removed 2 bases from V and 0 bases from J; junction bases left unmatched: 10. CDR3 sequence reads: CASSLKDRGPSPSYEQYF. In DNA, the CDR3 is TGCGCCAGCAGCTTAAAGGACAGGGGGCCCTCACCCTCCTACGAGCAGTACTTC. The whole variable domain, filled in from reference TRBV5-1 and TRBJ2-7, reads KAGVTQTPRYLIKTRGQQVTLSCSPISGHRSVSWYQQTPGQGLQFLFEYFSETQRNKGNFPGRFSGRQFSNSRSEMNVSTLELGDSALYLCASSLKDRGPSPSYEQYFGPGTRLTVT.

The chain is built from TRBV2 and TRBJ2-1, with TRBD2 matching 12 bases. After removal of 3 bases from V and 3 bases from J, the junction contained 0 bases not matched to a gene. CDR3 length equals 15 residues. Germline loops: CDR1 SNHLY, CDR2 FYNNEI. This CDR3 reads CASSEGLAGYNEQFF. The CDR3 DNA sequence: TGTGCCAGCAGTGAGGGACTAGCGGGCTACAATGAGCAGTTCTTC.

The V gene is TRBV12-5, the J gene TRBJ2-3; weak D call: TRBD2 (5 bases). The length of the CDR3 is 15 residues. Germline CDR1 LGHNT, CDR2 FRNRAP. Trimming left V 0 bases short and J 2 bases short, with 9 bases between. DNA for the CDR3: TGTGCTAGTGGTTTGGTACTGAGGGACACAGATACGCAGTATTTT. Protein product: CASGLVLRDTDTQYF.

This sequence joins TRBV10-1 and TRBJ2-7, with 9 bases identical to TRBD2. Germline-derived CDR1 and CDR2 are WNHNN and SYGVQD (reference sequence). V was pared by 6 bases and J by 5 bases, with 8 bases of the junction left unmatched. There are 14 residues in the CDR3. The CDR3 here is CASSTGTSLHEQYF. As DNA, the CDR3 is TGCGCCAGCAGCACCGGGACTAGCTTGCACGAGCAGTACTTC.